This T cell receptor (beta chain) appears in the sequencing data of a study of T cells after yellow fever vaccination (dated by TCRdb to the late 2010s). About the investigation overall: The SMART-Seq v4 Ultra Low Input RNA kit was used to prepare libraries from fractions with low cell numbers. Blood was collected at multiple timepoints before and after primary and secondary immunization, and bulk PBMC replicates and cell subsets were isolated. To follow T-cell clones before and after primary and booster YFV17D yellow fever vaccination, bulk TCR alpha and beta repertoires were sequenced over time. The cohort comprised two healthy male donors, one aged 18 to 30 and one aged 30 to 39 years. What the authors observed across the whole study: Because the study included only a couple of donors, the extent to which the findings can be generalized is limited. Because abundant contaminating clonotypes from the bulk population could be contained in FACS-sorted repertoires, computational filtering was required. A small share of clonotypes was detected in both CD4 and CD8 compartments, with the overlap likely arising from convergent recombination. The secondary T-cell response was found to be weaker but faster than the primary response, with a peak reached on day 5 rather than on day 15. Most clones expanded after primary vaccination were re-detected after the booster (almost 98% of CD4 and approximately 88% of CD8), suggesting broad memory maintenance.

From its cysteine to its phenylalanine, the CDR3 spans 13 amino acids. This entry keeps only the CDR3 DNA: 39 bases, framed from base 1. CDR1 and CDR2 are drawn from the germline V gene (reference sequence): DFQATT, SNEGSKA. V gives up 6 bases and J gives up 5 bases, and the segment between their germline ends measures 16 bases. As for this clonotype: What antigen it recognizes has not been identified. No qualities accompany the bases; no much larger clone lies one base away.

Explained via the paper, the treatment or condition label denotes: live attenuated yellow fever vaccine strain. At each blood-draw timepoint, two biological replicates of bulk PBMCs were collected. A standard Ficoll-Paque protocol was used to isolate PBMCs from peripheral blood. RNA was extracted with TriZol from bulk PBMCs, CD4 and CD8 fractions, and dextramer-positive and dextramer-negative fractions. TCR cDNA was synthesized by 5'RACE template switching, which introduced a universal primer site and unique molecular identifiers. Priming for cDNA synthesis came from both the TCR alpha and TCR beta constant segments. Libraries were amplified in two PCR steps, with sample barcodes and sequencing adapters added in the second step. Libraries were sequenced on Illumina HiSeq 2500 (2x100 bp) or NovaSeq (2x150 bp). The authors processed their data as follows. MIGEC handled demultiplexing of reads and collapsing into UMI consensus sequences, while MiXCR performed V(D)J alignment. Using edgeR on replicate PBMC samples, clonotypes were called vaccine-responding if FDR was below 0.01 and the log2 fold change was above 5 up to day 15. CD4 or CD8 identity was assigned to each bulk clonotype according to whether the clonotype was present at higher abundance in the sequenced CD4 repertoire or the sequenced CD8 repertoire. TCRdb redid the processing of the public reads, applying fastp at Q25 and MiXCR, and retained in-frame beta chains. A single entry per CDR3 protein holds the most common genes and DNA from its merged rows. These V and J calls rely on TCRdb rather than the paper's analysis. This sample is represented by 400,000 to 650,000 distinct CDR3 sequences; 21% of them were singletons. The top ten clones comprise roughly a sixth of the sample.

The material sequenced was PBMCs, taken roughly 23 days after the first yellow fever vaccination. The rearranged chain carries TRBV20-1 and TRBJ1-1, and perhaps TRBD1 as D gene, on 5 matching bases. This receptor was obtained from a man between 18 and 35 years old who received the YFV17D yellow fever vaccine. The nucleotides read TGCAGTGCCCCTCGGGGGGGTCGAACTGAAGCTTTCTTT. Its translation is CSAPRGGRTEAFF.